This entry lists 17 T cell receptor beta chains sequenced from one sample in a study of response to subunit inactivated influenza vaccine (dated by TCRdb to 2016 to 2019). The method behind the library was RT-PCR. For sequencing, an Illumina HiSeq 2500 was employed. TCRdb cleaned the public reads at Q25 with fastp, built clones with MiXCR and kept in-frame beta chains. For every CDR3 protein sequence, its rows merge into one entry that carries the most common genes and DNA. This sample holds about 570,000 distinct CDR3 sequences; about 10% were observed only once. The ten largest account for roughly 11% of the sample. The data also belong to a second study, concerning T cells expressing NK-cell markers. The second study, in turn, reports: 5'RACE template switching, by which a universal primer site and unique molecular identifiers were added, was used to make TCR beta cDNA libraries.

The sample here was PBMCs from blood, taken on the day of vaccination. The receptors stem from a man in his fifties or sixties who received an inactivated influenza vaccine. Donor details come from another sample of the same person, matched by shared clones.

The sample holds many counts of this clonotype. The V call is TRBV12-3 or TRBV12-4, the J call TRBJ2-2; 7 positions match TRBD2. The CDR3 length is 16 residues. The ends lost 3 bases at V and 3 bases at J; junction bases unmatched: 7. The CDR3 protein is CASSFGSGIYTGELFF. CDR3 sequence (DNA): TGTGCCAGCAGTTTCGGCAGCGGGATATACACCGGGGAGCTGTTTTTT.

The J gene is TRBJ2-7, the V gene TRBV14; D call uncertain. Germline V CDR1 and CDR2: SGHDN, FVKESK. V dropped 2 bases and J dropped 4 bases, with 15 bases sitting between them. There are 15 residues in the CDR3. CDR3 in amino acids: CASSQPGGGRYEQYF. The CDR3 DNA reads TGTGCCAGCAGCCAACCGGGCGGTGGCCGATACGAGCAGTACTTC.

There are a few counts of this clonotype. J is TRBJ2-5 and V is TRBV15, with TRBD2 identical over 9 bases. The V gene end was trimmed by 3 bases and the J gene end by 2 bases; junction bases not matched to a gene: 4. CDR3 length: 15 residues. CDR1 is LNHNV, CDR2 YYDKDF, per germline (reference sequence). In nucleotides, the CDR3 is TGTGCCACCAGCAGGGGACTAGCTATACAAGAGACCCAGTACTTC. The encoded protein is CATSRGLAIQETQYF.

This clonotype was observed many times. The chain combines TRBV20-1 with TRBJ1-6; 9 bases fit TRBD1. The CDR3 runs to 13 residues. The germline gives CDR1 DFQATT, CDR2 SNEGSKA (reference sequence). The trim removed 5 bases at V and 9 bases at J, leaving 5 bases unmatched. CDR3 sequence: CSAFLDRGSPLHF. The CDR3 nucleotides are TGCAGTGCTTTCTTGGACAGGGGTTCACCCCTCCACTTT.

This clonotype showed up just a few times. The CDR3 DNA is TGTGCCAGCAGTTACCCTCGAGGGACAGGGGGGAGAGATACGCAGTATTTT. Translation gives CASSYPRGTGGRDTQYF. The chain carries TRBV6-2 or TRBV6-3 and TRBJ2-3, with 11 positions matching TRBD1. The CDR3 is 17 amino acids. Germline trimming cut 2 bases from V and 5 bases from J; bases unmatched to any gene: 9. Looked up from germline, CDR1 is MNHEY and CDR2 is SVGEGT.

The genes are TRBV6-2 or TRBV6-3 and TRBJ2-2, with 9 bases fitting TRBD2. After removal of 4 bases from V and 1 base from J, the junction contained 4 bases not matched to a gene. The CDR3 runs 16 residues. Germline CDR1 and CDR2: MNHEY and SVGEGT. The DNA of the CDR3 is TGTGCCAGCAGTTCCACGACTAGCGGGAACACCGGGGAGCTGTTTTTT. This gives the protein CASSSTTSGNTGELFF.

The rearrangement joins TRBV27 to TRBJ2-7; 9 nucleotides align to TRBD1. With V trimmed by 4 bases and J by 6 bases, 13 bases remained unmatched. This CDR3 contains 16 residues. Germline assignment: CDR1 MNHEY and CDR2 SMNVEV (reference sequence). The CDR3: CASSWGAGQGIGEQYF. In DNA form, the CDR3 reads TGTGCCAGCAGTTGGGGGGCGGGACAGGGTATTGGCGAGCAGTACTTC.

In its sample, this clonotype was seen many times. V and J are TRBV5-1 and TRBJ2-7, with D maybe TRBD1 (6 bases). V dropped 3 bases and J dropped 2 bases, with 15 bases sitting between them. The CDR3 consists of 15 residues. Germline V gene sequence: CDR1 SGHRS, CDR2 YFSETQ. CDR3 nucleotides: TGCGCCAGCAGCTCAAAAGGACAGACACCCTACGAGCAGTACTTC. Translation: CASSSKGQTPYEQYF.

The genes are TRBV5-6 and TRBJ2-3; a possible D gene is TRBD1 (5 bases). The CDR3 is 15 residues long. CDR1 and CDR2 from the germline V gene are SGHDT and YYEEEE. Between the trimmed V and J ends, which lost 0 bases and 3 bases, there was a span of 11 bases. The CDR3 coding sequence is TGTGCCAGCAGCTTGGGTCAGGGTACAACAGATACGCAGTATTTT. It encodes CASSLGQGTTDTQYF.

This clonotype has only a few counts. The chain links TRBV7-9 to TRBJ2-5; D remains ambiguous. V lost 5 bases, J lost 3 bases, and 7 bases lay in between. This CDR3 is built from 12 residues. CDR1 SEHNR and CDR2 FQNEAQ come from the germline V gene (reference sequence). The CDR3 is CASSRTKETQYF. The CDR3 nucleotides read TGTGCCAGCAGCCGTACCAAAGAGACCCAGTACTTC.

The V and J genes are TRBV27 and TRBJ2-2; D unclear. Germline V lookup: CDR1 MNHEY, CDR2 SMNVEV (reference sequence). V was pared by 3 bases and J by 6 bases, with 5 bases between. The CDR3 totals 12 residues. As DNA, the CDR3 is TGTGCCAGCAGTTTGTGGTCCGGGGAGCTGTTTTTT. Translation gives CASSLWSGELFF.

The chain links TRBV6-2 or TRBV6-3 to TRBJ2-1; 8 nucleotides line up with TRBD1. CDR3 length: 15 amino acids. V dropped 10 bases and J dropped 6; count of bases not matched to a gene: 14. The germline CDR1 and CDR2 sequences are MNHEY and SVGEGT. The CDR3 spells CATGGGTHLRNEQFF. Written as DNA, the CDR3 is TGTGCCACAGGGGGCGGGACGCACTTACGCAATGAGCAGTTCTTC.

This clonotype appeared many times. V is TRBV20-1 and J is TRBJ1-2; 10 nucleotides line up with TRBD1. This CDR3 contains 11 residues. In germline, CDR1 is DFQATT, CDR2 SNEGSKA (reference sequence). V trimming: 5 bases; J trimming: 14 bases; junction bases outside the gene matches: 8. The CDR3 DNA is TGCAGTGCTCCCAAGACAGGGGGCGAGACCTTC. Protein sequence: CSAPKTGGETF.

This clonotype was counted between two and nine times. The chain joins TRBV5-6 to TRBJ2-1; D may match TRBD1 or TRBD2 (5 bases each). Germline V gives CDR1 SGHDT, CDR2 YYEEEE. The CDR3 has 13 amino acids. Trimming left V 0 bases short and J 9 bases short, with 10 bases between. CDR3 coding DNA: TGTGCCAGCAGCTTGGGTCGGGGACCTGAGCAGTTCTTC. This codes for CASSLGRGPEQFF.

This clonotype was observed a handful of times. The chain recombines TRBV6-1 with TRBJ2-3, with D possibly being TRBD1 or TRBD2 (5 bases each). Trimming removed 4 bases from V and 1 base from J, with 15 bases in between. The germline gives CDR1 MNHNS, CDR2 SASEGT. CDR3 length: 16 residues. In DNA, the CDR3 is TGTGCCAGCAGTGTATCGCCGGGACGAGGCACAGATACGCAGTATTTT. It codes for CASSVSPGRGTDTQYF.

This clonotype has only a few counts. The chain combines TRBV20-1 with TRBJ2-5, with 13 bases that match TRBD2. The CDR3 is 15 residues long. Trimming removed 8 bases from V and 0 bases from J; junction bases left unmatched: 6. Germline-derived CDR1 and CDR2 are DFQATT and SNEGSKA (reference sequence). CDR3 nucleotides: TGCAGTTTAAGACTAGCGGGGGGATACCAAGAGACCCAGTACTTC. Its protein product is CSLRLAGGYQETQYF.

The chain carries TRBV27 and TRBJ2-3; D remains ambiguous. Trimming left V 6 bases short and J 2 bases short, with 12 bases between. Germline V lookup: CDR1 MNHEY, CDR2 SMNVEV (reference sequence). This CDR3 comprises 14 residues. The CDR3 region has the DNA TGTGCCAGCAGGTCCTCGGTCAACACAGATACGCAGTATTTT. It yields the protein CASRSSVNTDTQYF.